This TCR beta chain is from a study of cytomegalovirus exposure and HLA in healthy donors. This CDR3 region has 17 residues. V was pared by 3 bases and J by 6 bases, with 13 bases of the junction left unmatched. CDR1 and CDR2 (germline): LNHNV, YYDKDF (reference sequence). Assay: immunoSEQ multiplex PCR; the TCRdb copy retains only in-frame clones and omits some. Among fewer than 200,000 clones, about 85% were seen once, and the ten largest hold roughly 15%. Input material: PBMCs. The chain joins TRBV15 to TRBJ2-2; 7 nucleotides align to TRBD2. The sequence derives from a man younger than 35 in good health and CMV-seropositive. DNA of the CDR3: TGTGCCACCAGCAGTGTAGGGGTCGGGAGGCTCCCCGGGGAGCTGTTTTTT. Its translation: CATSSVGVGRLPGELFF.